In its sample, the clone carrying this T cell receptor beta chain was seen a few times. A second PCR of about 7 to 11 cycles used a sample-barcoded 5' primer and a J-beta primer mix. TCRdb independently ran MiXCR on the 5' RACE reads; one entry per CDR3 protein. Of nearly 800,000 distinct CDR3 sequences in the sample, 25% were seen once. The data derive from a study of blood T cells in healthy people across ages. Germline CDR1 reads MNHEY; CDR2 reads SMNVEV (reference sequence). V dropped 3 bases and J dropped 4 bases, with 19 bases sitting between them. CDR3 length: 17 amino acids. These data also formed part of another study, on T cells of mothers and their children.

Material for sequencing was blood. The rearrangement uses TRBV27 and TRBJ2-4; D is perhaps TRBD1 or TRBD2 (5 bases each). This TCR derives from a boy between 10 and 17 years old in good health. Here the CDR3 DNA reads TGTGCCAGCAGTTTGGGGTGGGACCCCAGCGCAAAAAACATTCAGTACTTC. Translated, it gives CASSLGWDPSAKNIQYF.